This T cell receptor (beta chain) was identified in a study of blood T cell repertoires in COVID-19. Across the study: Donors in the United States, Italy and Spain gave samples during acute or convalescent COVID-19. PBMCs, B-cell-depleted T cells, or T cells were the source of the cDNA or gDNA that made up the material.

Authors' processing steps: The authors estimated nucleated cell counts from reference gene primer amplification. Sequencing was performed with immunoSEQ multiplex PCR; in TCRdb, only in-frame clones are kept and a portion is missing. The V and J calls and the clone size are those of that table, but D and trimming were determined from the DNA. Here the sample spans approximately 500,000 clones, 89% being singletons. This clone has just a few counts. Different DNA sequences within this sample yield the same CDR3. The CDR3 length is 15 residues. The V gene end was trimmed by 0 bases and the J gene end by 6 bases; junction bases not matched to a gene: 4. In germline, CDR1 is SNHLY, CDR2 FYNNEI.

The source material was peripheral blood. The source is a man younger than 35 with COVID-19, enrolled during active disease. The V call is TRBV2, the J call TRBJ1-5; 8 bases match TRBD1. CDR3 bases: TGTGCCAGCAGTGAAGCTGTACAGGGGGGTCAGCCCCAGCATTTT. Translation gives CASSEAVQGGQPQHF.